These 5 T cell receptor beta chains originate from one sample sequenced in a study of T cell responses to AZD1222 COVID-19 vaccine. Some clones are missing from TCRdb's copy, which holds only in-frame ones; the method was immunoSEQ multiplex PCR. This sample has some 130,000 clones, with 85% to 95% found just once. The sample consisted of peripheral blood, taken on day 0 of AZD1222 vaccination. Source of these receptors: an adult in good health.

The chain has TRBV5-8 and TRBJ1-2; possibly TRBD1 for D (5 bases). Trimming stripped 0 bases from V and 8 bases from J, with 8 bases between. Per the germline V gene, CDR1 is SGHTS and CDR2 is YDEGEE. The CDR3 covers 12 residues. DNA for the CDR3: TGTGCCAGCAGCTTGGTACAGGTCGGCTACACCTTC. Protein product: CASSLVQVGYTF.

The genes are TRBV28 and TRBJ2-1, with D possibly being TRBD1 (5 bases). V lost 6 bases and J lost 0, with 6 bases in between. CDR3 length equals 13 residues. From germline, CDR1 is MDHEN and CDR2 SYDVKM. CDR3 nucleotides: TGTGCCAGCAGAAGGGGCTCCTACAATGAGCAGTTCTTC. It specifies CASRRGSYNEQFF.

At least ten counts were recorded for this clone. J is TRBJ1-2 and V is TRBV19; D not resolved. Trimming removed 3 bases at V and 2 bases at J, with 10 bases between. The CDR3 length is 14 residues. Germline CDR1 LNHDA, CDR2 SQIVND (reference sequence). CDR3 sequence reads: CASSIPGLNYGYTF. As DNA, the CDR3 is TGTGCCAGTAGTATTCCAGGCTTAAACTATGGCTACACCTTC.

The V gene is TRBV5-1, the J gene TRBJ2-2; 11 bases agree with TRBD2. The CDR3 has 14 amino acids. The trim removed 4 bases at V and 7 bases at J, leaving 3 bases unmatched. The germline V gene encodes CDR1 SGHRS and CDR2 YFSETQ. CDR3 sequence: CASSLGLADGELFF. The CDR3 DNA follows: TGCGCCAGCAGCCTGGGACTAGCGGACGGGGAGCTGTTTTTT.

In DNA, the CDR3 is TGTGCCAGCAGCCCTCGATTGGCTAGCGGAAGGTACCAAGAGACCCAGTACTTC. The encoded protein is CASSPRLASGRYQETQYF. V gene TRBV7-2 combines with J gene TRBJ2-5, with 7 bases identical to TRBD2. CDR1 SGHTA and CDR2 FQGNSA come from the germline V gene. This CDR3 comprises 18 residues. The junction had 15 bases not matched to a gene; V was cut back by 5 bases and J by 0 bases.